This T cell receptor beta chain was identified during a study of molecular identifiers for immune sequencing clone quantification. A CD8+CD4-CCR7+CD45RA+ phenotype served as the sorting definition for naive CD8 T cells. TCRdb processed the PCR reads anew with MiXCR; each CDR3 protein has one entry. The sample records over 300,000 distinct CDR3 sequences, 24% being singletons. Sequenced material: naive CD8+ T cells from blood, with Jurkat cell RNA spiked in. The sample's subset: FACS-sorted CD8+CD4-CCR7+CD45RA+ naive T cells. The clonotype comes from a human donor in good health. Some libraries in this study had Jurkat cell RNA spiked in.

CDR3 sequence: CASSLASSGVFEKLFF. The DNA for the CDR3 is TGTGCCAGCAGTTTAGCGTCGTCAGGGGTGTTTGAAAAACTGTTTTTT. This sequence joins TRBV12-3 or TRBV12-4 and TRBJ1-4; D possibly corresponds to TRBD1 (6 bases). Trimming removed 0 bases from V and 7 bases from J, with 15 bases in between. CDR3 length: 16 residues.